The following is a T cell receptor beta chain sequence with its context. Germline V gene sequence: CDR1 MDHEN, CDR2 SYDVKM. The ends were cut back, 6 bases at V and 3 bases at J, with 10 bases in the middle. This CDR3 is built from 13 residues. The data originate from a study of long-term antiretroviral therapy in people with HIV. An immunoSEQ assay, version v3.0, was performed at survey level. Sequenced by immunoSEQ multiplex PCR; TCRdb stores in-frame clones only, minus some. Of 25,000 to 35,000 clones listed, roughly 88% were seen once; the top ten hold approximately 3.8%. The chain uses TRBV28 and TRBJ2-3; a possible D gene is TRBD2 (6 bases). The clonotype originates from a man aged 18-30 years with HIV. This specimen consisted of unsorted PBMCs, obtained 0.8 years before starting antiretroviral therapy. CDR3 bases: TGTGCCAGCAGGGGACTTACTACAGATACGCAGTATTTT. Translating gives CASRGLTTDTQYF.